Included here is one TCR beta chain sequence, with context. As yet, its antigen is unknown. TCRdb's copy holds only in-frame clones and misses some; the assay was immunoSEQ multiplex PCR. The table shows more than 1,000 clones, with 70% to 90% occurring only once. These data come from a study of T cells in lung cancer brain metastases. Study-wide results and limits: Most clones were lesion-specific, with limited overlap between paired lesions (Morisita 0.23).

The V and J ends lost 6 bases and 6 bases respectively, with 15 bases between them. The CDR3 covers 14 residues. Germline V gene lookup returns CDR1 MNHEY and CDR2 SMNVEV (reference sequence). Sequencing input: tumor tissue from a brain metastasis. This TCR derives from a woman in her forties or fifties with non-small cell lung cancer that had spread to the brain. This sequence joins TRBV27 and TRBJ1-5, with D possibly TRBD1 on 6 matching bases. The DNA for the CDR3 is TGTGCCAGCAGCCACGGGGGGCCGCCTCAGCCCCAGCATTTT. As protein: CASSHGGPPQPQHF.